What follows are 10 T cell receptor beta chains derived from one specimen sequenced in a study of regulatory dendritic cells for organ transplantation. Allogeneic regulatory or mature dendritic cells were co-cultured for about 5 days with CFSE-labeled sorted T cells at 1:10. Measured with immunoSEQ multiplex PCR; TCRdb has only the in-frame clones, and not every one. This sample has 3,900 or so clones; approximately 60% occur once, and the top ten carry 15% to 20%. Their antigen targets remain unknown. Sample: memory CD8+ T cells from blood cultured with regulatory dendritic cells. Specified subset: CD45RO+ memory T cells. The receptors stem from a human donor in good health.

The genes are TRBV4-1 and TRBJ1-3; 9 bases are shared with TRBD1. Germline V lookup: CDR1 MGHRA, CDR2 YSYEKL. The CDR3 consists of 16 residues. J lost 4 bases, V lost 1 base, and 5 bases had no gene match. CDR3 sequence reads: CASSQAQGALGNTIYF. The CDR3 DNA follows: TGCGCCAGCAGCCAAGCACAGGGGGCCTTGGGAAACACCATATATTTT.

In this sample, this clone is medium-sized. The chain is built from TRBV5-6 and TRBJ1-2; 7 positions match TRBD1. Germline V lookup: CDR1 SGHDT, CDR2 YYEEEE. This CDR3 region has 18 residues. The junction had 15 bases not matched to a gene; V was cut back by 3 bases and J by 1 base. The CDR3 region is CASSYVPGRQGNNYGYTF. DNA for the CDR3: TGTGCCAGCAGCTATGTGCCCGGGCGACAGGGAAATAACTATGGCTACACCTTC.

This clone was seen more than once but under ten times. The CDR3 coding sequence is TGCGCCAGCAGCTTGGAACCTAGCGGAAACTCCTACAATGAGCAGTTCTTC. This encodes CASSLEPSGNSYNEQFF. The rearrangement links TRBV5-1 to TRBJ2-1, with 7 bases matching TRBD2. CDR1 and CDR2 from the germline V gene are SGHRS and YFSETQ. V lost 0 bases and J lost 0; bases outside the gene matches: 6. This CDR3 comprises 17 residues.

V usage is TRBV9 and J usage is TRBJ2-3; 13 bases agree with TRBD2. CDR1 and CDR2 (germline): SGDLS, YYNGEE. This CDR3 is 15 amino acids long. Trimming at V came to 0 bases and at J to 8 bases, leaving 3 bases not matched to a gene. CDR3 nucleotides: TGTGCCAGCAGCGTAGCGGGGACTAGCGGGGCTACGCAGTATTTT. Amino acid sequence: CASSVAGTSGATQYF.

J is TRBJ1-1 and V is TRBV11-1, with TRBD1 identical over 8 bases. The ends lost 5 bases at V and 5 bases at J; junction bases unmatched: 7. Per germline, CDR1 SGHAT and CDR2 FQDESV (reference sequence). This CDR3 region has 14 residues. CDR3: CASSPRTGLTEAFF. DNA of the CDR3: TGTGCCAGCAGCCCCCGGACAGGGTTAACTGAAGCTTTCTTT.

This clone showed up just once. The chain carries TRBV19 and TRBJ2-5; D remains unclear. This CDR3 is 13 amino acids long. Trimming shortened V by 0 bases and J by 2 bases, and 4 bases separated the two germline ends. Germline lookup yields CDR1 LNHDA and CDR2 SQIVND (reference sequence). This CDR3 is CASSIDHQETQYF. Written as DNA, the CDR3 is TGTGCCAGTAGTATAGACCATCAAGAGACCCAGTACTTC.

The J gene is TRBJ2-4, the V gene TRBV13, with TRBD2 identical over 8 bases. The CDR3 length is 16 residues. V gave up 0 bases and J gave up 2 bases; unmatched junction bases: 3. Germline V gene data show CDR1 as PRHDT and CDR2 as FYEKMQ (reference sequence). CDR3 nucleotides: TGTGCCAGCAGCTTAGGTGCGGGGGGCTCCAAAAACATTCAGTACTTC. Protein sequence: CASSLGAGGSKNIQYF.

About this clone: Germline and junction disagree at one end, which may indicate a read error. The CDR3 sequence: CASSLGRGSSKYQETQYF. Here the CDR3 DNA reads TGTGCTAGCAGCTTAGGTCGAGGCTCATCTAAGTACCAAGAGACCCAGTACTTC. The rearrangement uses TRBV7-7 and TRBJ2-5; D not resolved. The V gene's germline CDR1 is SSHAT and CDR2 FNYEAQ (reference sequence). CDR3 length: 18 residues.

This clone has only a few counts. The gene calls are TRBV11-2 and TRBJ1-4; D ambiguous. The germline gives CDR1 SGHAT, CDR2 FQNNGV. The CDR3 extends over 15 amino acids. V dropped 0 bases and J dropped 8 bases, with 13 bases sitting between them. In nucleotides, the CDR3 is TGTGCCAGCAGCTTAGAATACGGACTAGGGGAAAAACTGTTTTTT. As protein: CASSLEYGLGEKLFF.

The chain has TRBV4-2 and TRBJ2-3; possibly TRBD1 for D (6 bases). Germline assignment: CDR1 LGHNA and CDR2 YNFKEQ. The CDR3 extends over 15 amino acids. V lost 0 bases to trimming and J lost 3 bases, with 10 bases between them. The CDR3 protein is CASSQDARGTDTQYF. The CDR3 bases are TGTGCCAGCAGCCAAGATGCGAGGGGGACAGATACGCAGTATTTT.